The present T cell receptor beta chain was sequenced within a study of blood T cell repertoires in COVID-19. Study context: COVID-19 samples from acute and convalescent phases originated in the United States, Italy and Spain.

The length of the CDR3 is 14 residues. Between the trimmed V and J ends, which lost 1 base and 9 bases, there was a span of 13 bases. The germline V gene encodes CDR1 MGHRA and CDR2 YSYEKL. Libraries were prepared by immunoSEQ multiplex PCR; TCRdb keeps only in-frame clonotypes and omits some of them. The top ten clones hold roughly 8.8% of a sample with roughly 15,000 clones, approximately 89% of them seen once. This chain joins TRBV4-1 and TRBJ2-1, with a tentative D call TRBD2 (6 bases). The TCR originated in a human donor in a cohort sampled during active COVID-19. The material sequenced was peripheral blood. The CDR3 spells CASSQGGEYGEQFF. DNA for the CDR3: TGCGCCAGCAGCCAAGGCGGGGAGTACGGTGAGCAGTTCTTC.